A single sample is the source of the 27 T cell receptor beta chains below, sequenced in a study of shared clonotypes between healthy human individuals. CD8 cells regarded as naive lacked CD45RO, were positively chosen for CCR7, and omitted terminally differentiated effector memory CD45RA+ cells. Some clones are missing from TCRdb's copy, which holds only in-frame ones; the method was immunoSEQ multiplex PCR. The sample includes about 1,800,000 clones, approximately 95% seen only once; the top ten take roughly 1.2%. The sample consisted of naive CD8+ T cells sorted from blood. These receptors originate from a man aged 18 to 29 in good health.

The CDR3 bases are TGTGCCAGCAGCTTACAGGGGGGTGTCACAGATACGCAGTATTTT. Residues: CASSLQGGVTDTQYF. This chain joins TRBV7-9 and TRBJ2-3; possible D gene TRBD1, 7 bases. In germline, CDR1 is SEHNR, CDR2 FQNEAQ (reference sequence). The CDR3 is 15 residues long. V lost 2 bases, J lost 2 bases, and 11 bases lay in between. Variable domain in full (rest from reference TRBV7-9 and TRBJ2-3): DTGVSQNPRHKITKRGQNVTFRCDPISEHNRLYWYRQTLGQGPEFLTYFQNEAQLEKSRLLSDRFSAERPKGSFSTLEIQRTEQGDSAMYLCASSLQGGVTDTQYFGPGTRLTVL.

The gene calls are TRBV4-1 and TRBJ2-7, with 8 bases aligning to TRBD2. Germline assignment: CDR1 MGHRA and CDR2 YSYEKL. The junction had 8 bases not matched to a gene; V was cut back by 0 bases and J by 7 bases. The CDR3 loop spans 15 amino acids. The CDR3 coding sequence is TGCGCCAGCAGCCAAGATAGCGGGACTAGTTGGGAGCAGTACTTC. It specifies CASSQDSGTSWEQYF.

This chain uses TRBV15 with TRBJ2-7, with D perhaps matching TRBD1 (6 bases). The germline gives CDR1 LNHNV, CDR2 YYDKDF (reference sequence). The CDR3 sequence is 15 residues long. The V gene lost 3 bases and the J gene lost 3 bases, with 15 bases spanning the gap. Here the CDR3 DNA reads TGTGCCACCAGCAGGGTAACAGGGACCCACTACGAGCAGTACTTC. Protein: CATSRVTGTHYEQYF.

The gene calls are TRBV29-1 and TRBJ1-2, with D hard to call. The CDR3 runs to 14 residues. Germline CDR1 is SQVTM and CDR2 is ANQGSEA. The germline V and J ends were trimmed by 3 bases and 0 bases, with 11 bases remaining between them. The CDR3 nucleotides read TGCAGCGTTGACCCCAACTCAGCTAACTATGGCTACACCTTC. Protein: CSVDPNSANYGYTF.

The chain carries TRBV6-5 and TRBJ2-3; the D gene is possibly TRBD2 (6 bases). The CDR3 length is 15 residues. The germline V gene has CDR1 MNHEY and CDR2 SVGAGI. The V end was cut by 0 bases, the J end by 2 bases, with 9 bases between. This CDR3 is CASSYSLAITDTQYF. CDR3 nucleotides: TGTGCCAGCAGTTACTCGCTAGCGATCACAGATACGCAGTATTTT.

Comment on this clone: Other DNA sequences in the sample encode the same CDR3. The gene calls are TRBV27 and TRBJ2-7, with no clear D. From germline, CDR1 is MNHEY and CDR2 SMNVEV (reference sequence). Trimming shortened V by 5 bases and J by 0 bases, and 8 bases separated the two germline ends. This CDR3 region has 13 residues. The CDR3 DNA reads as TGTGCCAGCAGTCCCACGATCTCCTACGAGCAGTACTTC. As protein: CASSPTISYEQYF.

This clone was seen just once. This sequence joins TRBV13 and TRBJ2-5; 8 bases are shared with TRBD2. J gave up 5 bases and V 1 base, and 6 bases lay outside the gene matches. The CDR3 spans 15 residues. CDR1 PRHDT and CDR2 FYEKMQ come from the germline V gene (reference sequence). The CDR3 sequence is CASSLVSGMAETQYF. DNA for the CDR3: TGTGCCAGCAGCTTAGTTAGCGGGATGGCGGAGACCCAGTACTTC.

CDR3 loop: CASYHGGEQYF. Here the CDR3 DNA reads TGTGCCAGCTATCACGGGGGCGAGCAGTACTTC. This rearrangement joins TRBV25-1 to TRBJ2-7, with D possibly matching TRBD2 (6 bases). The germline gives CDR1 MGHDK, CDR2 SYGVNS. Trimming took off 8 bases at V and 6 bases at J, with 11 bases between the two ends. This CDR3 spans 11 amino acids.

A note on this clone: A much more abundant neighbour one base away suggests this may be a read error. The chain uses TRBV5-6 and TRBJ2-6; D is uncertain. Germline assignment: CDR1 SGHDT and CDR2 YYEEEE. Trimming pared 1 base from V and 1 base from J, leaving 6 bases between. CDR3 length: 15 residues. The chain's CDR3 is CASSLWESGANVLTF. CDR3 sequence (DNA): TGTGCCAGCAGCTTGTGGGAATCTGGGGCCAACGTCCTGACTTTC.

This rearrangement joins TRBV7-2 to TRBJ2-7; 9 bases map to TRBD1. The germline V gene has CDR1 SGHTA and CDR2 FQGNSA. Trimming took 5 bases from V and 4 from J; bases not matched to a gene: 12. The CDR3 totals 16 residues. This CDR3 is CASSPSLPGQGYEQYF. For the CDR3, the DNA is TGTGCCAGCAGCCCCTCCCTCCCGGGACAGGGATACGAGCAGTACTTC.

The chain has TRBV11-2 and TRBJ2-1; 8 bases agree with TRBD2. Trimming took 0 bases from V and 4 from J; bases not matched to a gene: 2. This CDR3 is built from 15 residues. Looked up from germline, CDR1 is SGHAT and CDR2 is FQNNGV. In nucleotides, the CDR3 is TGTGCCAGCAGCTTAGAGGTAGCGGGGTACAATGAGCAGTTCTTC. Translating it yields CASSLEVAGYNEQFF. The whole variable domain, remainder taken from reference TRBV11-2 and TRBJ2-1, is EAGVAQSPRYKIIEKRQSVAFWCNPISGHATLYWYQQILGQGPKLLIQFQNNGVVDDSQLPKDRFSAERLKGVDSTLKIQPAKLEDSAVYLCASSLEVAGYNEQFFGPGTRLTVL.

This clone occurred once. Germline is not matched at one junction end, which may reflect a read error. The J gene is TRBJ1-5, the V gene TRBV19; 9 bases match TRBD1. CDR1 and CDR2 (germline): LNHDA, SQIVND (reference sequence). The CDR3 has 15 amino acids. CDR3 residues: CASSPWTGERAAASF. DNA of the CDR3: TGTGCCAGTAGTCCCTGGACAGGGGAGCGGGCTGCAGCATCATTT.

The genes are TRBV4-2 and TRBJ2-1; D not resolved. Germline V CDR1 and CDR2: LGHNA, YNFKEQ. The CDR3 covers 16 residues. V was shortened by 0 bases and J by 0 bases, with 9 bases between the two germline ends. The CDR3 reads CASSQDLWSSYNEQFF. In DNA form, the CDR3 reads TGTGCCAGCAGCCAAGATCTTTGGAGCTCCTACAATGAGCAGTTCTTC.

J is TRBJ2-7 and V is TRBV5-5; 10 nucleotides agree with TRBD2. Losses at the gene ends were 4 bases for V and 4 bases for J; bases not matched to a gene: 5. Germline-derived CDR1 and CDR2 are SGHKS and YYEKEE (reference sequence). The length of the CDR3 is 14 residues. In DNA, the CDR3 is TGTGCCAGCAGCGGACTAGCGGACCTTTACGAGCAGTACTTC. Protein product: CASSGLADLYEQYF. Drawing the rest from reference TRBV5-5 and TRBJ2-7, the complete variable domain is DAGVTQSPTHLIKTRGQQVTLRCSPISGHKSVSWYQQVLGQGPQFIFQYYEKEERGRGNFPDRFSARQFPNYSSELNVNALLLGDSALYLCASSGLADLYEQYFGPGTRLTVT.

V is TRBV28 and J is TRBJ2-7, with unresolved D. Trimming shortened V by 6 bases and J by 0 bases, and 9 bases separated the two germline ends. Germline CDR1 and CDR2: MDHEN and SYDVKM. CDR3 size: 13 residues. In nucleotides, the CDR3 is TGTGCCAGCAGCCGAGGAACCTCCTACGAGCAGTACTTC. It translates to CASSRGTSYEQYF.

Concerning this clone: A read error is possible here, since a much larger clone lies one base away. Other DNA sequences in the sample encode the same CDR3. V and J are TRBV7-9 and TRBJ2-7, with D hard to call. This CDR3 has 11 amino acids. V lost 1 base to trimming and J lost 6 bases, with 4 bases between them. The germline V gene has CDR1 SEHNR and CDR2 FQNEAQ (reference sequence). The CDR3 sequence: CASSLGLEQYF. CDR3 in DNA: TGTGCCAGCAGCTTAGGTCTCGAGCAGTACTTC.

The chain employs TRBV6-6 and TRBJ2-7; weak D call: TRBD2 (5 bases). This CDR3 is built from 16 residues. Trimming removed 2 bases from V and 0 bases from J, with 14 bases in between. CDR1 and CDR2 from the germline V gene are MNHNY and SVGAGI (reference sequence). CDR3 sequence reads: CASSYPRGVPSYEQYF. In DNA form, the CDR3 reads TGTGCCAGCAGTTACCCCCGGGGTGTGCCCTCCTACGAGCAGTACTTC.

This chain uses TRBV5-4 with TRBJ2-7, with 7 bases aligning to TRBD2. The CDR3 has 14 amino acids. Losses at the gene ends were 4 bases for V and 4 bases for J; bases not matched to a gene: 8. Germline loops: CDR1 SGHNT, CDR2 YYREEE (reference sequence). CDR3: CASSNSGPIYEQYF. The DNA for the CDR3 is TGTGCCAGCAGCAATAGCGGGCCGATATACGAGCAGTACTTC.

The chain carries TRBV11-2 and TRBJ2-3; 8 bases fit TRBD1. The CDR3 loop spans 16 amino acids. The V gene's germline CDR1 is SGHAT and CDR2 FQNNGV. The J segment lost 6 bases and the V segment lost 2 bases, leaving 10 bases of the junction unmatched. The CDR3 reads CASSLRRGQVLDTQYF. The CDR3 DNA reads TGTGCCAGCAGCTTAAGGAGGGGACAGGTTCTGGATACGCAGTATTTT.

This sequence joins TRBV7-8 and TRBJ2-7; D gene ambiguous. Trimming left V 1 base short and J 5 bases short, with 6 bases between. CDR3 length: 12 residues. CDR1 is SGHVS, CDR2 FQNEAQ, per germline. CDR3 region: CASSLGDHEQYF. In DNA form, the CDR3 reads TGTGCCAGCAGCTTAGGTGATCACGAGCAGTACTTC.

The V and J genes are TRBV7-6 and TRBJ1-4, with TRBD1 as a possible D gene (5 bases). In germline, CDR1 is SGHVS, CDR2 FNYEAQ. The CDR3 is 13 residues long. Trimming removed 4 bases from V and 4 bases from J, with 7 bases in between. In nucleotides, the CDR3 is TGTGCCAGCAGCTGGGGGTATAATGAAAAACTGTTTTTT. This translates into CASSWGYNEKLFF.

Notes on this clone: Other DNA sequences within the sample encode an identical CDR3. This chain joins TRBV29-1 and TRBJ2-7; 8 bases are a match to TRBD2. The V and J ends lost 4 bases and 3 bases, in that order; junction bases with no gene match: 2. CDR1 and CDR2 (germline): SQVTM, ANQGSEA. The CDR3 is 12 residues long. The CDR3 sequence: CSVVAGGYEQYF. CDR3 bases: TGCAGCGTTGTGGCGGGAGGCTACGAGCAGTACTTC.

This sequence joins TRBV10-2 and TRBJ2-1; TRBD1 is a possible D gene (6 bases). The CDR3 spans 15 residues. Trimming cost V 6 bases and J 2 bases, with 14 bases left between them. Germline V CDR1 and CDR2: WSHSY, SAAADI. The CDR3 region is CASSWGTGTYNEQFF. DNA of the CDR3: TGCGCCAGCAGCTGGGGAACAGGGACCTACAATGAGCAGTTCTTC.

This chain uses TRBV6-5 with TRBJ1-1; D possibly corresponds to TRBD1 (5 bases). The ends were cut back, 2 bases at V and 4 bases at J, with 8 bases in the middle. Germline CDR1 and CDR2: MNHEY and SVGAGI. CDR3 length: 13 residues. The CDR3 reads CASSYDGGTEAFF. CDR3 DNA: TGTGCCAGCAGTTACGACGGGGGCACTGAAGCTTTCTTT.

This clone was recorded once. The chain is built from TRBV7-8 and TRBJ1-4; D possibly corresponds to TRBD1 (5 bases). The germline V and J ends were trimmed by 5 bases and 5 bases, with 9 bases remaining between them. The CDR3 covers 13 residues. Per the germline V gene, CDR1 is SGHVS and CDR2 is FQNEAQ. CDR3 amino acids: CASSLRQNEKLFF. The CDR3 nucleotides are TGTGCCAGCAGCCTTAGACAGAATGAAAAACTGTTTTTT.

This clone was observed once. V usage is TRBV13 and J usage is TRBJ2-1; 11 bases agree with TRBD2. Unmatched junction bases numbered 9, after V lost 4 bases and J lost 7 bases. Germline CDR1 PRHDT, CDR2 FYEKMQ (reference sequence). CDR3 length: 16 amino acids. The CDR3 DNA reads TGTGCCAGCAGCTCCCCCCTAGCGGGAGGAGGTAATGAGCAGTTCTTC. The encoded protein is CASSSPLAGGGNEQFF.

This clone was picked up one time. The V call is TRBV25-1, the J call TRBJ2-7, with a weak D call TRBD2 (6 bases). The CDR3 runs to 13 residues. The V and J ends lost 2 bases and 3 bases respectively, with 8 bases between them. Germline values: CDR1 MGHDK, CDR2 SYGVNS. This chain's CDR3 is CASSEVGGYEQYF. DNA of the CDR3: TGTGCCAGCAGTGAAGTGGGGGGCTACGAGCAGTACTTC.